Below are 8 T cell receptor beta chains sequenced from a single sample in a study of T cell changes during pregnancy in multiple sclerosis. Clones were sequenced by immunoSEQ multiplex PCR, and TCRdb holds only the in-frame ones, with some missing. The sample gives approximately 53,000 clones, around 91% of which show up once; over 4% is in the top ten. The sequencing used peripheral blood, collected after pregnancy. The receptors here all came from a female donor in good health, enrolled as a control in a pregnancy study.

The gene calls are TRBV4-1 and TRBJ1-1; D is ambiguous. Germline V gene lookup returns CDR1 MGHRA and CDR2 YSYEKL. V lost 1 base and J lost 1, with 7 bases in between. The CDR3 consists of 14 residues. The CDR3, as DNA: TGCGCCAGCAGCCAAGTTCCACAGAACACTGAAGCTTTCTTT. This gives the protein CASSQVPQNTEAFF.

The DNA for the CDR3 is TGTGCCAGCAGCTTAAGAGGCGACACTGAAGCTTTCTTT. This sequence encodes CASSLRGDTEAFF. J is TRBJ1-1 and V is TRBV7-3, with unresolved D. Germline lookup yields CDR1 SGHTA and CDR2 FQGTGA. This CDR3 region has 13 residues. V was trimmed by 1 base and J by 3 bases, leaving 6 bases between them.

The rearrangement joins TRBV23-1 to TRBJ1-5; D remains ambiguous. TRBV23-1 is an ORF, and what it does is uncertain. There are 16 residues in the CDR3. The V gene lost 9 bases and the J gene lost 0 bases, with 18 bases spanning the gap. CDR3 amino acids: CASYQRRVNSNQPQHF. The CDR3, as DNA: TGCGCCAGTTACCAAAGGAGAGTCAATAGCAATCAGCCCCAGCATTTT.

This clone appeared a few times. CDR3 region: CSAGTSNTGELFF. The CDR3 DNA follows: TGCAGCGCTGGGACATCTAACACCGGGGAGCTGTTTTTT. This rearrangement joins TRBV29-1 to TRBJ2-2, with a possible D match to TRBD1 (6 bases). Germline V gene sequence: CDR1 SQVTM, CDR2 ANQGSEA. The CDR3 sequence is 13 residues long. Trimming stripped 7 bases from V and 2 bases from J, with 11 bases between.

The rearrangement uses TRBV9 and TRBJ2-7; D gene uncertain. The CDR3 extends over 14 amino acids. Trimming shortened V by 0 bases and J by 3 bases, and 10 bases separated the two germline ends. Germline V gene sequence: CDR1 SGDLS, CDR2 YYNGEE. Here the CDR3 reads CASSVAQFDYEQYF. DNA for the CDR3: TGTGCCAGCAGCGTAGCCCAGTTTGACTACGAGCAGTACTTC.

The chain carries TRBV5-8 and TRBJ2-1; 10 bases fit TRBD2. After removal of 4 bases from V and 10 bases from J, the junction contained 11 bases not matched to a gene. The CDR3 length is 15 residues. CDR1 is SGHTS and CDR2 is YDEGEE in the germline V gene. The CDR3 nucleotides are TGTGCCAGCAGCGGGACGGGACTAGCGCTTCTCGAGCAGTTCTTC. Translating gives CASSGTGLALLEQFF.

This clone was recorded only once. V usage is TRBV4-3 and J usage is TRBJ2-3; D possibly corresponds to TRBD1 (6 bases). The germline V gene has CDR1 LGHNA and CDR2 YSLEER. The V gene lost 3 bases and the J gene lost 8 bases, with 15 bases spanning the gap. CDR3 length: 14 amino acids. CDR3 amino acids: CASSQGGARGTQYF. CDR3 bases: TGCGCCAGCAGCCAGGGCGGTGCCAGGGGTACGCAGTATTTT.

The chain uses TRBV7-4 and TRBJ1-2; no clear D. This CDR3 spans 14 amino acids. The germline gives CDR1 SGHVT, CDR2 SQSDAQ. The V end was cut by 2 bases, the J end by 1 base, with 8 bases between. CDR3 DNA: TGTGCCAGCAGCTTAAGGCAGGTTAACTATGGCTACACCTTC. This translates into CASSLRQVNYGYTF.